At least ten counts were recorded for the clone carrying this T cell receptor beta chain. What it binds is unknown. The sample originates from a study of Graves' ophthalmopathy and Graves' hyperthyroidism. This CDR3 comprises 15 residues. V dropped 6 bases and J dropped 2 bases, with 13 bases sitting between them. Amplifying from RNA transcripts, the study obtained TCR beta CDR3 regions. First-round RT-PCR employed HTBI primers, with a second-round multiplex PCR after it. TCRdb reprocessed the multiplex PCR reads via MiXCR and lists one record per CDR3 protein. The profile shows fewer than 600,000 distinct CDR3 sequences, over 13% of them singletons. Overall study results and limits: Sensitivity of 87.88% and specificity of about 77% were achieved when a 13-signature model separated ophthalmopathy from stable hyperthyroidism.

In this cohort, patients with other autoimmune diseases, uncontrolled infections, pregnancy or lactation were excluded. This clonotype originated in a young woman with Graves' ophthalmopathy. The sequenced sample consisted of blood. The chain couples TRBV12-3 or TRBV12-4 to TRBJ2-2; weak D call: TRBD2 (5 bases). The CDR3 is CASSRFLANTGELFF. CDR3 DNA sequence: TGTGCCAGCAGCCGTTTTCTAGCTAACACCGGGGAGCTGTTTTTT.